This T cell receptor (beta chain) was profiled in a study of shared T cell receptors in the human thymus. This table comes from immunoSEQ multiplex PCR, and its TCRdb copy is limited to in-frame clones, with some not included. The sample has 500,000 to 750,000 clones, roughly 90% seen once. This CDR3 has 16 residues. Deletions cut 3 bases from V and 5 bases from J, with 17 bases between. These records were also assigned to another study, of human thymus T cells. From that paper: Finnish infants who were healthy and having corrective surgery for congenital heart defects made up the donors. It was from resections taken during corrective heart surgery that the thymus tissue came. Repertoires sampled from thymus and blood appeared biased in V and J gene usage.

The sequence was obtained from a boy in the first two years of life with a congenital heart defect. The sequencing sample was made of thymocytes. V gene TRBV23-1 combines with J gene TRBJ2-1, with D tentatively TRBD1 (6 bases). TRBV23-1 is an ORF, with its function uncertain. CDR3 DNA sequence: TGCGCCAGCAGTCAGCGATCAAGGGACACTCACAATGAGCAGTTCTTC. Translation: CASSQRSRDTHNEQFF.